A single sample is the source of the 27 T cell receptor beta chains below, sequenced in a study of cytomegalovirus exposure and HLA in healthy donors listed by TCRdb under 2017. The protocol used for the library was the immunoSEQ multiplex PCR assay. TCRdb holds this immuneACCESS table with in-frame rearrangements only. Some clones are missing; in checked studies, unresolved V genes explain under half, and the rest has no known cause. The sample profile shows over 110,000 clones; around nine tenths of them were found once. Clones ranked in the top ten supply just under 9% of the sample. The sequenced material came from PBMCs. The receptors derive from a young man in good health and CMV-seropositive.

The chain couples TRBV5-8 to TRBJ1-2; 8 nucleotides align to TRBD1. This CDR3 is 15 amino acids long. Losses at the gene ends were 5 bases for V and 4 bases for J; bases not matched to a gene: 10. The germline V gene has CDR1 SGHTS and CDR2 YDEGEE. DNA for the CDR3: TGTGCCAGCAGTTCGACCGGGACAGGACTCTATGGCTACACCTTC. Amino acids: CASSSTGTGLYGYTF.

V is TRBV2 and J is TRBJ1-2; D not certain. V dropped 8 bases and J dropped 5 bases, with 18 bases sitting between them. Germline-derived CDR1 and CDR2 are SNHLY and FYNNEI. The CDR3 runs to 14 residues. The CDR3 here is CASPGGEGTYGYTF. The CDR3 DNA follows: TGTGCCAGCCCGGGCGGGGAAGGTACTTATGGCTACACCTTC. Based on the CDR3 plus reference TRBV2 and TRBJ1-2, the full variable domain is EPEVTQTPSHQVTQMGQEVILRCVPISNHLYFYWYRQILGQKVEFLVSFYNNEISEKSEIFDDQFSVERPDGSNFTLKIRSTKLEDSAMYFCASPGGEGTYGYTFGSGTRLTVV.

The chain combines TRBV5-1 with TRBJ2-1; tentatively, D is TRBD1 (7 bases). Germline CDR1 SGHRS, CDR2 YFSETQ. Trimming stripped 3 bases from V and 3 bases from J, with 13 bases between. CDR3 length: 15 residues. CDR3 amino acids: CASSWRGPGYNEQFF. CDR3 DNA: TGCGCCAGCAGCTGGAGGGGGCCGGGCTACAATGAGCAGTTCTTC.

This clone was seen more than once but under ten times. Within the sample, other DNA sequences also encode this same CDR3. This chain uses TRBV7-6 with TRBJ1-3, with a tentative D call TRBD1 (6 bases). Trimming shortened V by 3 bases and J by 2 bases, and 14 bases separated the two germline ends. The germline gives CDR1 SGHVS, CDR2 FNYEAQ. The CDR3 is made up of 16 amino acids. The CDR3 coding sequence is TGTGCCAGCAGCTTGGGAGGGGGTCCCCCTGGAAACACCATATATTTT. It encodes CASSLGGGPPGNTIYF.

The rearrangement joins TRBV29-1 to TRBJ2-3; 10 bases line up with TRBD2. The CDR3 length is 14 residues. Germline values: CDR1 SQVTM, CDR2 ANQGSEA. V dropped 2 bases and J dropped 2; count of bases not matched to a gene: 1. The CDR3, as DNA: TGCAGCGTTGAAACTAGCGGGAACACAGATACGCAGTATTTT. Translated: CSVETSGNTDTQYF.

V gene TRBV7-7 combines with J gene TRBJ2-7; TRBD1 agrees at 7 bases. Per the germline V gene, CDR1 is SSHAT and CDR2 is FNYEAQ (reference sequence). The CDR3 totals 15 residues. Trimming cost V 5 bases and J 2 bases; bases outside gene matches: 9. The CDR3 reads CASSPRRDSPYEQYF. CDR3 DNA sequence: TGTGCCAGCAGCCCACGCCGGGACAGCCCCTACGAGCAGTACTTC.

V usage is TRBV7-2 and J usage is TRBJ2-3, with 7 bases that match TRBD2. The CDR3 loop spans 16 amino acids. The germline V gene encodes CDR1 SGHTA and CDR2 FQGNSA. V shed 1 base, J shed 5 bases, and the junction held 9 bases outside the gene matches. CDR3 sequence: CASSLVGGGRRDTQYF. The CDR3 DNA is TGTGCCAGCAGCTTAGTTGGCGGCGGGAGACGAGATACGCAGTATTTT. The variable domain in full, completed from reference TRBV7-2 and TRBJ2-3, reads GAGVSQSPSNKVTEKGKDVELRCDPISGHTALYWYRQSLGQGLEFLIYFQGNSAPDKSGLPSDRFSAERTGGSVSTLTIQRTQQEDSAVYLCASSLVGGGRRDTQYFGPGTRLTVL.

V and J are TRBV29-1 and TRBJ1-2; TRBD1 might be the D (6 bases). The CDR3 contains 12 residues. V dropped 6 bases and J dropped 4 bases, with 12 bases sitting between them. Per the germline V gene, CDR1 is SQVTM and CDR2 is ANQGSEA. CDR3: CSVGAEAYGYTF. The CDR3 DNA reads TGCAGCGTGGGGGCCGAAGCCTATGGCTACACCTTC.

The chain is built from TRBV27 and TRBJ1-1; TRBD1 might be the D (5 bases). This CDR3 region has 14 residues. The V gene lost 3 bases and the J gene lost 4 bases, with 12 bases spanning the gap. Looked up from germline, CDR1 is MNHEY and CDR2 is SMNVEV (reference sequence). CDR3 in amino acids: CASSFNRGGTEAFF. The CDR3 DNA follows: TGTGCCAGCAGTTTTAATAGGGGAGGCACTGAAGCTTTCTTT.

The CDR3 DNA sequence: TGTGCCAGTACCCGAGGGACAGGTCGTAGCAATCAGCCCCAGCATTTT. It specifies CASTRGTGRSNQPQHF. The gene calls are TRBV19 and TRBJ1-5, with 8 bases fitting TRBD1. The CDR3 extends over 16 amino acids. Germline V gene lookup returns CDR1 LNHDA and CDR2 SQIVND (reference sequence). V lost 7 bases and J lost 0; bases outside the gene matches: 8.

CDR3 loop: CASSLFTSYNEQFF. The CDR3, as DNA: TGTGCCAGCAGTCTCTTTACATCTTACAATGAGCAGTTCTTC. This sequence joins TRBV6-5 and TRBJ2-1; D is undetermined. The CDR3 loop spans 14 amino acids. Trimming left V 5 bases short and J 4 bases short, with 12 bases between. CDR1 and CDR2 (germline): MNHEY, SVGAGI.

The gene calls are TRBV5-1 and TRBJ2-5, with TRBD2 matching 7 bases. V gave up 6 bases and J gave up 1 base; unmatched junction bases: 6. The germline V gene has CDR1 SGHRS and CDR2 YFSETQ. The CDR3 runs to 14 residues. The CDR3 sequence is CASNPIAGQETQYF. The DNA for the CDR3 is TGCGCCAGCAACCCTATAGCGGGCCAAGAGACCCAGTACTTC.

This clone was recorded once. The CDR3 reads CASSLRRVIGELFF. In DNA, the CDR3 is TGTGCCAGCAGCTTAAGGAGGGTCATCGGGGAGCTGTTTTTT. The chain uses TRBV7-2 and TRBJ2-2; a possible D gene is TRBD2 (6 bases). CDR1 is SGHTA, CDR2 FQGNSA, per germline. V dropped 2 bases and J dropped 7 bases, with 11 bases sitting between them. This CDR3 is 14 amino acids long.

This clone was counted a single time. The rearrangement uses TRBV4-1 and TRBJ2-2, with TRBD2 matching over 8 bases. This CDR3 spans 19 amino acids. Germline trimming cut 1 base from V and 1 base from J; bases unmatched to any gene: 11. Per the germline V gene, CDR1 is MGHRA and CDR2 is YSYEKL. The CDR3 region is CASSQGVLAEAKNTGELFF. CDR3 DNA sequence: TGCGCCAGCAGCCAAGGGGTACTAGCGGAAGCAAAGAACACCGGGGAGCTGTTTTTT.

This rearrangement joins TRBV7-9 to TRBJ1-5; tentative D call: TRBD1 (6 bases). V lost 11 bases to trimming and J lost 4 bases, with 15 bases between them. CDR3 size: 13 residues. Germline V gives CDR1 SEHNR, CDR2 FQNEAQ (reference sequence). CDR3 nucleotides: TGTGCCGGTACGACAGGAGCGAATCAGCCCCAGCATTTT. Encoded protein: CAGTTGANQPQHF.

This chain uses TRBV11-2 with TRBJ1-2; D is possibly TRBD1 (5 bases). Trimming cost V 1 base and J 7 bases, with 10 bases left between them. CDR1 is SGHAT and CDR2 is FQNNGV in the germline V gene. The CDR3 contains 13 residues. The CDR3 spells CASSLVEGLGYTF. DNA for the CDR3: TGTGCCAGCAGCTTAGTAGAGGGACTTGGCTACACCTTC.

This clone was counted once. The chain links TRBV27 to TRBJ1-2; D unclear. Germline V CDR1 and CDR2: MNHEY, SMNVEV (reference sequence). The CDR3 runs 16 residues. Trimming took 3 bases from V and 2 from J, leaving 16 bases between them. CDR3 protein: CASSFLGGSRNYGYTF. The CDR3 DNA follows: TGTGCCAGCAGTTTTCTGGGAGGGAGTAGGAACTATGGCTACACCTTC.

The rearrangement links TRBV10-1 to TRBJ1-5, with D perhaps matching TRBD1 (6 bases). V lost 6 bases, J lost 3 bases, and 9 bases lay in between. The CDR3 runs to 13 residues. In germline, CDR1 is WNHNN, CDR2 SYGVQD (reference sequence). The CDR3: CASSTGINQPQHF. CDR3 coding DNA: TGCGCCAGCAGCACAGGGATCAATCAGCCCCAGCATTTT.

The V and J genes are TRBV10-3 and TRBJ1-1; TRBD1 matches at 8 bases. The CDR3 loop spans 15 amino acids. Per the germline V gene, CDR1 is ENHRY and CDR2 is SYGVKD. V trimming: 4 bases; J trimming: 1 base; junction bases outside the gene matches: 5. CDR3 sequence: CAISGGTGSNTEAFF. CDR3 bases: TGTGCCATCAGTGGGGGGACAGGCTCGAACACTGAAGCTTTCTTT.

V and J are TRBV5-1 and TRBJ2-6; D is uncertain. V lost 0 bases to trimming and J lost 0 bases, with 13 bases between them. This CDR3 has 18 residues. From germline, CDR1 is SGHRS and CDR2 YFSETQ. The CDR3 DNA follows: TGCGCCAGCAGCTTGGATGGCAGGTCACACTCTGGGGCCAACGTCCTGACTTTC. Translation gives CASSLDGRSHSGANVLTF. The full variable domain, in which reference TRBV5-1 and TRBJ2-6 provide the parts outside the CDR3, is KAGVTQTPRYLIKTRGQQVTLSCSPISGHRSVSWYQQTPGQGLQFLFEYFSETQRNKGNFPGRFSGRQFSNSRSEMNVSTLELGDSALYLCASSLDGRSHSGANVLTFGAGSRLTVL.

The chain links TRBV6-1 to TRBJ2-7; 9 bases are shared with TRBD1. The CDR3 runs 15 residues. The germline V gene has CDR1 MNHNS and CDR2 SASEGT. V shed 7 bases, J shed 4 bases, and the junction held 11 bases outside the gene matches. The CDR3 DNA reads TGTGCCAGCACTTTGATCGGGACAGGGATATACGAGCAGTACTTC. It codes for CASTLIGTGIYEQYF.

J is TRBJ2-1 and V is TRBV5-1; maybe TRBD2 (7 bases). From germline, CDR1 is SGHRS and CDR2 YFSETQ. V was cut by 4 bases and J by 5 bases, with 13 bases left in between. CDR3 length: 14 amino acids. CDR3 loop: CASSGGASNNEQFF. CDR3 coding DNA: TGCGCCAGCAGCGGGGGGGCCTCTAACAATGAGCAGTTCTTC.

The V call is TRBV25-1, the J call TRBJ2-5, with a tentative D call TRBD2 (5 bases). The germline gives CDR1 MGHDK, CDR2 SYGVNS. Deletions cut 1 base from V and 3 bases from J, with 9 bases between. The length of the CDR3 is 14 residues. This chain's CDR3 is CASSEWTEEETQYF. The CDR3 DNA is TGTGCCAGCAGTGAATGGACGGAGGAAGAGACCCAGTACTTC.

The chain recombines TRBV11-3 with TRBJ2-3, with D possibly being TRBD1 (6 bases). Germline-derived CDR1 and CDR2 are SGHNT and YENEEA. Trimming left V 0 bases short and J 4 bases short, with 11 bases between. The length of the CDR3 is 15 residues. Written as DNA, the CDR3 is TGTGCCAGCAGCTTAGACCCACAGGGCTCAGATACGCAGTATTTT. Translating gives CASSLDPQGSDTQYF.

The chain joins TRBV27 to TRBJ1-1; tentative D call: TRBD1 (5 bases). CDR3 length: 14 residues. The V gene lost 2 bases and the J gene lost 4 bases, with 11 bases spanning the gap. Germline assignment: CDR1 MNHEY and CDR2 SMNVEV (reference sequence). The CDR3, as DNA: TGTGCCAGCAGTTTAAAGCTGGGGGGCACTGAAGCTTTCTTT. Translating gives CASSLKLGGTEAFF.

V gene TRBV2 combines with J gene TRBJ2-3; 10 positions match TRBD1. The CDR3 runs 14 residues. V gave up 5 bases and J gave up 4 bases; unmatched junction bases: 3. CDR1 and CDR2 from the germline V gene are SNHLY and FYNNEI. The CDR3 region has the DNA TGTGCCAGCAGTTGGGGACAGGGGCCAGATACGCAGTATTTT. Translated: CASSWGQGPDTQYF.

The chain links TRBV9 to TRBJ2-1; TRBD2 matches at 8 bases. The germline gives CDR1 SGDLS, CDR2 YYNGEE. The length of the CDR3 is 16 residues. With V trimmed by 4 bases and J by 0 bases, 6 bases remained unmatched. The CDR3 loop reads CASSPGLALSYNEQFF. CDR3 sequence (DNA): TGTGCCAGCAGCCCCGGACTAGCCCTCTCCTACAATGAGCAGTTCTTC.